The clone carrying this T cell receptor beta chain has a handful of counts. Its antigen is not identified. This entry is derived from a study of vaccination and CD4 T cells after COVID-19. The Oncomine TCR Beta short-read assay generated sequence data from the DNA of cultured CD4+ T cells. Someone extracted genomic DNA from cultured CD4+ T cells. TCRdb independently ran MiXCR on the PCR reads; one entry per CDR3 protein. Of roughly 10,000 distinct CDR3 sequences listed, under 35% were seen once; the top ten hold approximately 19%. Treatment in this sample: roughly 10-day PBMC culture with coronavirus spike peptide pools or control peptides (ViraFEST assay). CD4+ T cells of the unexposed donor were collected before the COVID-19 pandemic (2011-2018). The CDR3 runs 14 residues. V was shortened by 1 base and J by 4 bases, with 9 bases between the two germline ends. Per the germline V gene, CDR1 is SGHVS and CDR2 is FNYEAQ.

The receptor comes from a human donor in good health. The V and J genes are TRBV7-6 and TRBJ2-3; D is undetermined. Sequencing was performed on CD4+ T cells from blood, cultured in vitro. CDR3 nucleotide sequence: TGTGCCAGCAGCTTAGTCCTAGGCTCAGATACGCAGTATTTT. Translation: CASSLVLGSDTQYF. The full variable domain, with the rest looked up from reference TRBV7-6 and TRBJ2-3, is GAGVSQSPRYKVTKRGQDVALRCDPISGHVSLYWYRQALGQGPEFLTYFNYEAQQDKSGLPNDRFSAERPEGSISTLTIQRTEQRDSAMYRCASSLVLGSDTQYFGPGTRLTVL.